A single sample is the source of the 19 T cell receptor beta chains below, sequenced in a study of T-cell memory formation after mild COVID-19. TCRdb recomputed calls from the 5' RACE reads with MiXCR, one row per CDR3 protein. The sample includes some 250,000 distinct CDR3 sequences, roughly 18% of them seen just once. The sequencing sample was made of PBMCs or a T cell subset sorted from them (not recorded which). These receptor sequences come from a man aged 18 to 29 who had mild COVID-19 (a few samples of this study predate the infection). Cell type and time point are not known.

The V and J genes are TRBV12-3 or TRBV12-4 and TRBJ2-3, with D possibly matching TRBD1 (5 bases). The CDR3 length is 16 residues. V shed 1 base and J shed 4 bases, with 15 bases lying between them. CDR3 DNA: TGTGCCAGCAGTTTAGTTCAGGGCCTCGTGGCAGATACGCAGTATTTT. Amino acid sequence: CASSLVQGLVADTQYF.

The table lists this clonotype with a few counts. V gene TRBV7-2 combines with J gene TRBJ2-7; the match to TRBD1 covers 7 bases. CDR1 is SGHTA and CDR2 is FQGNSA in the germline V gene. The junction had 7 bases not matched to a gene; V was cut back by 3 bases and J by 2 bases. The CDR3 totals 15 residues. CDR3: CASSFPGQQAYEQYF. The CDR3 DNA sequence: TGTGCCAGCAGCTTCCCGGGACAGCAGGCCTACGAGCAGTACTTC. The whole variable domain, remainder taken from reference TRBV7-2 and TRBJ2-7, is GAGVSQSPSNKVTEKGKDVELRCDPISGHTALYWYRQSLGQGLEFLIYFQGNSAPDKSGLPSDRFSAERTGGSVSTLTIQRTQQEDSAVYLCASSFPGQQAYEQYFGPGTRLTVT.

In this sample, this clonotype turned up many times. The chain links TRBV12-3 or TRBV12-4 to TRBJ2-1; 12 nucleotides align to TRBD2. CDR3 length equals 15 residues. With V trimmed by 3 bases and J by 4 bases, 1 base remained unmatched. CDR3 in amino acids: CASSFTSGGYNEQFF. The CDR3 coding sequence is TGTGCCAGCAGTTTTACTAGCGGGGGGTACAATGAGCAGTTCTTC.

This chain connects TRBV4-2 to TRBJ1-1; TRBD1 is a possible D gene (6 bases). The CDR3 extends over 14 amino acids. Trimming shortened V by 4 bases and J by 3 bases, and 12 bases separated the two germline ends. Germline loops: CDR1 LGHNA, CDR2 YNFKEQ. The CDR3: CASSPGTLYTEAFF. CDR3 sequence (DNA): TGTGCCAGCAGCCCTGGGACACTGTACACTGAAGCTTTCTTT.

The chain recombines TRBV6-6 with TRBJ1-1; perhaps TRBD1 as D (5 bases). CDR1 is MNHNY, CDR2 SVGAGI, per germline (reference sequence). This CDR3 is built from 18 residues. Trimming pared 5 bases from V and 0 bases from J, leaving 22 bases between. The CDR3 sequence: CASSPGGSFRRMNTEAFF. Here the CDR3 DNA reads TGTGCCAGCAGTCCGGGGGGAAGCTTTAGACGTATGAACACTGAAGCTTTCTTT.

This clonotype was counted only a few times. CDR3 residues: CASSNPSGRKDTQYF. In DNA form, the CDR3 reads TGTGCCAGCAGTAACCCTAGCGGGAGAAAAGATACGCAGTATTTT. The gene calls are TRBV6-5 and TRBJ2-3; 10 positions agree with TRBD2. Germline values: CDR1 MNHEY, CDR2 SVGAGI. This CDR3 comprises 15 residues. Trimming removed 5 bases from V and 5 bases from J; junction bases left unmatched: 7.

This clonotype was picked up many times. V and J are TRBV2 and TRBJ2-7; D is uncertain. V was clipped by 7 bases and J by 0 bases, with 13 bases between them. The CDR3 totals 14 residues. The V gene's germline CDR1 is SNHLY and CDR2 FYNNEI. This CDR3 is CASNGYPHSYEQYF. CDR3 bases: TGTGCCAGCAATGGCTATCCCCACTCCTACGAGCAGTACTTC.

This clonotype occurred a few times. V usage is TRBV5-1 and J usage is TRBJ1-5; D might be TRBD1 (5 bases). CDR1 SGHRS and CDR2 YFSETQ come from the germline V gene. The CDR3 is 14 amino acids. V lost 4 bases and J lost 4, with 12 bases in between. In DNA form, the CDR3 reads TGCGCCAGCAGCGTGGGGACCGAGAATCAGCCCCAGCATTTT. Translation gives CASSVGTENQPQHF. Drawing the rest from reference TRBV5-1 and TRBJ1-5, the complete variable domain is KAGVTQTPRYLIKTRGQQVTLSCSPISGHRSVSWYQQTPGQGLQFLFEYFSETQRNKGNFPGRFSGRQFSNSRSEMNVSTLELGDSALYLCASSVGTENQPQHFGDGTRLSIL.

This clonotype has a handful of counts. This sequence joins TRBV5-1 and TRBJ2-2; D is undetermined. CDR3 length: 15 residues. The germline CDR1 and CDR2 sequences are SGHRS and YFSETQ. Trimming left V 1 base short and J 5 bases short, with 12 bases between. CDR3 nucleotide sequence: TGCGCCAGCAGCTTGAGTGAAAGTGGGACCGGGGAGCTGTTTTTT. Its protein is CASSLSESGTGELFF.

The genes are TRBV4-3 and TRBJ1-2; D is unclear. The V gene lost 4 bases and the J gene lost 4 bases, with 16 bases spanning the gap. Germline V gene sequence: CDR1 LGHNA, CDR2 YSLEER. This CDR3 has 15 residues. CDR3 loop: CASSRDGGVIYGYTF. CDR3 DNA sequence: TGCGCCAGCAGCCGCGATGGTGGGGTAATCTATGGCTACACCTTC.

In regard to this clonotype: The final CDR3 position lacks the conserved phenylalanine or tryptophan, pointing to a likely read error. The V call is TRBV5-1, the J call TRBJ2-2; D might be TRBD1 (6 bases). The germline gives CDR1 SGHRS, CDR2 YFSETQ. Trimming left V 3 bases short and J 7 bases short, with 13 bases between. This CDR3 has 14 amino acids. The CDR3 region is CASSSQGYDGELFI. The DNA for the CDR3 is TGCGCCAGCAGCTCACAGGGATACGACGGGGAGCTGTTTATT.

V usage is TRBV6-2 or TRBV6-3 and J usage is TRBJ2-7; 11 bases are a match to TRBD2. The CDR3 has 14 residues. With V trimmed by 6 bases and J by 6 bases, 7 bases remained unmatched. The germline V gene encodes CDR1 MNHEY and CDR2 SVGEGT. CDR3 nucleotide sequence: TGTGCCAGCAGCCCGGGACTAGCGGAGATCGAGCAGTACGTC. As protein: CASSPGLAEIEQYV.

The V call is TRBV7-3, the J call TRBJ1-1; D perhaps matches TRBD1 (5 bases). Germline CDR1 SGHTA, CDR2 FQGTGA. This CDR3 has 12 residues. With 5 bases removed from V and 7 bases from J, the gap between germline ends came to 11 bases. The DNA for the CDR3 is TGTGCCAGCAGCCCAGGGTTCGGTGAAGCTTTCTTT. Protein product: CASSPGFGEAFF.

The chain recombines TRBV5-1 with TRBJ1-2, with a possible D match to TRBD1 (5 bases). Trimming stripped 4 bases from V and 4 bases from J, with 14 bases between. Germline V gene sequence: CDR1 SGHRS, CDR2 YFSETQ. The CDR3 is made up of 14 amino acids. CDR3 sequence reads: CASSRGTAGYGYTF. The CDR3 DNA sequence: TGCGCCAGCAGCCGGGGGACCGCCGGCTATGGCTACACCTTC.

The rearrangement uses TRBV7-9 and TRBJ2-7; D call uncertain. Germline V gene sequence: CDR1 SEHNR, CDR2 FQNEAQ (reference sequence). The CDR3 has 20 residues. V was shortened by 4 bases and J by 2 bases, with 30 bases between the two germline ends. This CDR3 reads CASSSPRKCEGDCRPYEQYV. The CDR3 coding sequence is TGTGCCAGCAGCTCCCCCCGCAAGTGTGAAGGCGACTGCCGCCCCTACGAGCAGTACGTC.

This clonotype was counted many times. The chain links TRBV5-4 to TRBJ2-1, with 10 bases that match TRBD1. The ends lost 5 bases at V and 8 bases at J; junction bases unmatched: 13. There are 16 residues in the CDR3. CDR1 is SGHNT and CDR2 is YYREEE in the germline V gene (reference sequence). CDR3 DNA: TGTGCCAGCAGTTCCCTATCCGGGACAGGGGTGGATGAGCAGTTCTTC. It yields the protein CASSSLSGTGVDEQFF.

This chain joins TRBV6-2 or TRBV6-3 and TRBJ2-6; a weak D match, TRBD2 (5 bases). From germline, CDR1 is MNHEY and CDR2 SVGEGT. V lost 6 bases and J 4 bases, leaving 10 bases between the germline ends. The CDR3 is made up of 14 amino acids. The CDR3 here is CASSAGLGANVLTF. CDR3 sequence (DNA): TGTGCCAGCAGCGCAGGACTCGGGGCCAACGTCCTGACTTTC.

This clonotype has just a few counts. The CDR3 DNA reads TGTGCCAGCAGCCCAAGGGACCTGGGGCAAGAGACCCAGTACTTC. Encoded protein: CASSPRDLGQETQYF. V is TRBV7-9 and J is TRBJ2-5; the D call may be TRBD1 or TRBD2 (5 bases each). Trimming stripped 5 bases from V and 2 bases from J, with 15 bases between. Per germline, CDR1 SEHNR and CDR2 FQNEAQ (reference sequence). This CDR3 comprises 15 residues. Drawing the rest from reference TRBV7-9 and TRBJ2-5, the complete variable domain is DTGVSQNPRHKITKRGQNVTFRCDPISEHNRLYWYRQTLGQGPEFLTYFQNEAQLEKSRLLSDRFSAERPKGSFSTLEIQRTEQGDSAMYLCASSPRDLGQETQYFGPGTRLLVL.

This clonotype showed up just a few times. The chain joins TRBV4-1 to TRBJ2-2; D may correspond to TRBD1 or TRBD2 (7 bases each). There are 16 residues in the CDR3. CDR1 and CDR2 (germline): MGHRA, YSYEKL. Trimming removed 1 base from V and 7 bases from J, with 16 bases in between. The CDR3 region is CASSQGRGGGSGELFF. CDR3 sequence (DNA): TGCGCCAGCAGCCAAGGACGGGGAGGGGGCAGCGGGGAGCTGTTTTTT.